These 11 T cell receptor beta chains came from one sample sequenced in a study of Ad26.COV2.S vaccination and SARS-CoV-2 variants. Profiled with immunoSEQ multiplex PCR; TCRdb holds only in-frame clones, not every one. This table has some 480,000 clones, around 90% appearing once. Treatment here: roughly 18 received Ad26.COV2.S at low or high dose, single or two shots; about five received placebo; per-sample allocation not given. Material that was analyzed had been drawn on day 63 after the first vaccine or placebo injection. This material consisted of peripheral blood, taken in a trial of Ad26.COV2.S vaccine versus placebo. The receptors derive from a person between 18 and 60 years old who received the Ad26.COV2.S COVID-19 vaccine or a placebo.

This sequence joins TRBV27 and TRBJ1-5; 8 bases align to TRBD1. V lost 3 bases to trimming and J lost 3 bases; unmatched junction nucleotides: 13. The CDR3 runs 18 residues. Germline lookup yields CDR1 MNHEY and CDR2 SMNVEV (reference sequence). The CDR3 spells CASSLVAGGASANQPQHF. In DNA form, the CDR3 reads TGTGCCAGCAGTTTGGTGGCAGGGGGCGCCTCGGCCAATCAGCCCCAGCATTTT.

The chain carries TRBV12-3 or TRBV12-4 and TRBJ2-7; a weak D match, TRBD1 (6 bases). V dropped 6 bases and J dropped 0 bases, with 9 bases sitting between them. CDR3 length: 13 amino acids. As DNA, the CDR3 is TGTGCCAGCAGACAGACAGGCTCCTACGAGCAGTACTTC. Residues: CASRQTGSYEQYF.

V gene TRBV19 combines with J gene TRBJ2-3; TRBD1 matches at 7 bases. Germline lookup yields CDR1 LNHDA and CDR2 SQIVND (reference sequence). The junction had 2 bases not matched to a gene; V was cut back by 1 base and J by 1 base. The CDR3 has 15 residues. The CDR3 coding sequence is TGTGCCAGTAGTATAGGGGACAGCCGCACAGATACGCAGTATTTT. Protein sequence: CASSIGDSRTDTQYF.

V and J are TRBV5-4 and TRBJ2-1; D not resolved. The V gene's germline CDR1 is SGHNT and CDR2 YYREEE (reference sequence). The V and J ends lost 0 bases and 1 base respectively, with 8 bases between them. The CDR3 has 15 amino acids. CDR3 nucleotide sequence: TGTGCCAGCAGCTTGGGTCCCTCGTCCTACAATGAGCAGTTCTTC. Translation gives CASSLGPSSYNEQFF.

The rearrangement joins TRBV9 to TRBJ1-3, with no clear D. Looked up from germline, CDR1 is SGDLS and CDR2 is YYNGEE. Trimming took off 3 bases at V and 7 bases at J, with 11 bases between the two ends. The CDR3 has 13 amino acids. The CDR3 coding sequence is TGTGCCAGCAGCGAACGACTGGGGAACACCATATATTTT. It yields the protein CASSERLGNTIYF.

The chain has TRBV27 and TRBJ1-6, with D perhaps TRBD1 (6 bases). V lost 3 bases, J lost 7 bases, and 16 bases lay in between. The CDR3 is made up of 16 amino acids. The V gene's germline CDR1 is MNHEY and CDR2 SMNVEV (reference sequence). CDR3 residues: CASSFGGGALNSPLHF. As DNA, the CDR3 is TGTGCCAGCAGTTTCGGCGGGGGGGCTCTGAATTCACCCCTCCACTTT.

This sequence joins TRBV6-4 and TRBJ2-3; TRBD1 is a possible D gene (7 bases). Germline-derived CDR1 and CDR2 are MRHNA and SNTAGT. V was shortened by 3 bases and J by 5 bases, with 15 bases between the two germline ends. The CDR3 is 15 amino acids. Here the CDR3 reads CASSDVAGGRDTQYF. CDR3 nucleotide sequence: TGTGCCAGCAGTGATGTTGCAGGGGGGAGAGATACGCAGTATTTT.

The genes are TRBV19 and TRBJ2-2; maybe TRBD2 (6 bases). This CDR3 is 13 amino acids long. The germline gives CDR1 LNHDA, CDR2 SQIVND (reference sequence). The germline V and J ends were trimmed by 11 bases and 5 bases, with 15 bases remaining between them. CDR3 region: CAGGTGGTGELFF. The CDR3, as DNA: TGTGCCGGGGGGACGGGCGGGACCGGGGAGCTGTTTTTT.

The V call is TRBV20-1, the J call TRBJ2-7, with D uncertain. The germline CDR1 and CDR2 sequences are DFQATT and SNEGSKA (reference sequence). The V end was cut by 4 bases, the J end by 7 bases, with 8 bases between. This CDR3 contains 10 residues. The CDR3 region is CSAIQREQYF. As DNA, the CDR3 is TGCAGTGCTATACAGAGAGAGCAGTACTTC.

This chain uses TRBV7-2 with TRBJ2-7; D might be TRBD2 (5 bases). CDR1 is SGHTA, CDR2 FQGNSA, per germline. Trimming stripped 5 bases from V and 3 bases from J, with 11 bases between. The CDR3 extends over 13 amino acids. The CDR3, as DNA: TGTGCCAGCAGCCCCGACGGGAACTACGAGCAGTACTTC. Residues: CASSPDGNYEQYF.

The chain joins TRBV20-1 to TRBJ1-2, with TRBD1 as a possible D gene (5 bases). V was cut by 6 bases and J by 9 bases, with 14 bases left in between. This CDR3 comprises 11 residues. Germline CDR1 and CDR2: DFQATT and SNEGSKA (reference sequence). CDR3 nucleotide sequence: TGCAGTGCCCACGGGGGGAGTAGCTACACCTTC. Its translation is CSAHGGSSYTF.